What follows are 30 T cell receptor beta chains derived from one specimen sequenced in a study of blood T cell repertoires in COVID-19. The table came from immunoSEQ multiplex PCR; TCRdb's copy has only in-frame clones and leaves some out. This sample has about 89,000 clones; about three quarters occur once, and the top ten carry roughly 50%. The sequenced sample consisted of peripheral blood. The receptors come from a human donor in a cohort sampled during active COVID-19.

The chain uses TRBV5-4 and TRBJ1-2, with unresolved D. CDR1 is SGHNT, CDR2 YYREEE, per germline (reference sequence). The CDR3 extends over 12 amino acids. V gave up 4 bases and J gave up 8 bases, with 12 bases separating them. This chain's CDR3 is CASSLPGFGYTF. CDR3 nucleotide sequence: TGTGCCAGCAGCCTGCCGGGGTTCGGCTACACCTTC.

The chain combines TRBV4-3 with TRBJ2-1; no clear D gene. From germline, CDR1 is LGHNA and CDR2 YSLEER. V was cut by 1 base and J by 7 bases, with 8 bases left in between. There are 13 residues in the CDR3. This CDR3 is CASSQGRRNEQFF. The CDR3 bases are TGCGCCAGCAGCCAAGGTCGGCGGAATGAGCAGTTCTTC.

This clone was seen just once. The chain combines TRBV6-5 with TRBJ2-7; perhaps TRBD1 as D (5 bases). In germline, CDR1 is MNHEY, CDR2 SVGAGI. Trimming removed 4 bases at V and 7 bases at J, with 17 bases between. This CDR3 has 14 amino acids. CDR3 protein: CASSSGVRGVEQYF. CDR3 bases: TGTGCCAGCAGTTCCGGAGTAAGGGGCGTGGAGCAGTACTTC.

This rearrangement joins TRBV5-5 to TRBJ1-2; 8 bases are a match to TRBD1. The germline V gene has CDR1 SGHKS and CDR2 YYEKEE (reference sequence). The CDR3 extends over 14 amino acids. V shed 0 bases, J shed 7 bases, and the junction held 5 bases outside the gene matches. CDR3 sequence reads: CASSLGYGTGGYTF. The CDR3, as DNA: TGTGCCAGCAGCTTGGGATACGGGACAGGTGGCTACACCTTC.

The rearrangement joins TRBV18 to TRBJ2-1; TRBD2 agrees at 9 bases. V trimming: 4 bases; J trimming: 4 bases; junction bases outside the gene matches: 5. The CDR3 extends over 15 amino acids. CDR1 and CDR2 (germline): KGHSH, LQKENI. The DNA of the CDR3 is TGTGCCAGCTCACTAGCGGGAGTGGGTTACAATGAGCAGTTCTTC. As protein: CASSLAGVGYNEQFF.

The rearrangement links TRBV6-6 to TRBJ2-7; 7 bases map to TRBD1. The CDR3 runs 18 residues. Trimming took 5 bases from V and 3 from J; bases not matched to a gene: 19. Germline CDR1 and CDR2: MNHNY and SVGAGI (reference sequence). This chain's CDR3 is CASSRSNSRQGLYYEQYF. In DNA, the CDR3 is TGTGCCAGCAGTCGTTCGAACAGTAGACAGGGCCTCTACTACGAGCAGTACTTC.

This clone occurred many times. The rearrangement links TRBV27 to TRBJ2-1; 10 nucleotides agree with TRBD1. Unmatched junction bases numbered 9, after V lost 8 bases and J lost 8 bases. Germline V CDR1 and CDR2: MNHEY, SMNVEV (reference sequence). CDR3 size: 14 residues. The CDR3 loop reads CASSDRGPFDEQFF. DNA of the CDR3: TGTGCCAGCTCAGACAGGGGGCCGTTCGATGAGCAGTTCTTC.

V is TRBV28 and J is TRBJ1-2; TRBD1 matches 8 bases. Trimming removed 6 bases from V and 10 bases from J; junction bases left unmatched: 10. CDR3 length: 13 residues. Per the germline V gene, CDR1 is MDHEN and CDR2 is SYDVKM. This CDR3 reads CASRTGDFISYTF. DNA of the CDR3: TGTGCCAGCAGGACAGGGGATTTCATCTCCTACACCTTC.

The genes are TRBV14 and TRBJ2-1, with 7 bases fitting TRBD2. Looked up from germline, CDR1 is SGHDN and CDR2 is FVKESK. V shed 2 bases, J shed 0 bases, and the junction held 4 bases outside the gene matches. The CDR3 loop spans 16 amino acids. The CDR3 DNA follows: TGTGCCAGCAGCCAAACGGGGGGTTACTCCTACAATGAGCAGTTCTTC. Protein product: CASSQTGGYSYNEQFF. Looking up the rest from reference TRBV14 and TRBJ2-1 gives the full variable domain: EAGVTQFPSHSVIEKGQTVTLRCDPISGHDNLYWYRRVMGKEIKFLLHFVKESKQDESGMPNNRFLAERTGGTYSTLKVQPAELEDSGVYFCASSQTGGYSYNEQFFGPGTRLTVL.

The CDR3 bases are TGCGCCAGCAGCGCCGGGGATGGGGGCGGCAATCAGCCCCAGCATTTT. It codes for CASSAGDGGGNQPQHF. J is TRBJ1-5 and V is TRBV4-1; weak D call: TRBD1 (6 bases). V shed 5 bases and J shed 2 bases, with 16 bases lying between them. This CDR3 contains 16 residues. Germline V gene lookup returns CDR1 MGHRA and CDR2 YSYEKL.

Concerning this clone itself: The junction and the germline gene differ at one end; a read error may be behind it. The chain couples TRBV7-7 to TRBJ2-7; weak D call: TRBD1 (5 bases). Germline V gene sequence: CDR1 SSHAT, CDR2 FNYEAQ (reference sequence). The CDR3 length is 13 residues. CDR3 sequence: CASSPLQGYEQYF. The CDR3 DNA sequence: TGTGCTAGCAGCCCTCTTCAGGGTTACGAGCAGTACTTC.

V gene TRBV11-2 combines with J gene TRBJ2-5, with TRBD2 matching over 9 bases. Germline CDR1 reads SGHAT; CDR2 reads FQNNGV. This CDR3 has 15 amino acids. Germline trimming cut 2 bases from V and 5 bases from J; bases unmatched to any gene: 6. CDR3 bases: TGTGCCAGCAGCTTACAGGGCGGGAGGGCCGAGACCCAGTACTTC. Translating it yields CASSLQGGRAETQYF. Full variable domain (remainder filled in from reference TRBV11-2 and TRBJ2-5): EAGVAQSPRYKIIEKRQSVAFWCNPISGHATLYWYQQILGQGPKLLIQFQNNGVVDDSQLPKDRFSAERLKGVDSTLKIQPAKLEDSAVYLCASSLQGGRAETQYFGPGTRLLVL.

This clone appeared a single time. The CDR3 sequence: CASSYYRVERADTQYF. The CDR3 coding sequence is TGCGCCAGCAGCTACTACAGGGTTGAGAGAGCAGATACGCAGTATTTT. The chain is built from TRBV5-1 and TRBJ2-3; maybe TRBD1 (6 bases). V lost 3 bases, J lost 4 bases, and 18 bases lay in between. This CDR3 has 16 amino acids. The germline V gene has CDR1 SGHRS and CDR2 YFSETQ.

In its sample, this clone was seen a few times. J is TRBJ1-4 and V is TRBV28; D call uncertain. This CDR3 comprises 15 residues. V was cut by 5 bases and J by 0 bases, with 10 bases left in between. CDR1 and CDR2 (germline): MDHEN, SYDVKM. The CDR3 nucleotides are TGTGCCAGCAGTGTGCGGTCCGCAACTAATGAAAAACTGTTTTTT. It codes for CASSVRSATNEKLFF.

V and J are TRBV4-3 and TRBJ1-4; 7 nucleotides agree with TRBD1. The CDR3 totals 16 residues. CDR1 LGHNA and CDR2 YSLEER come from the germline V gene. V dropped 4 bases and J dropped 0; count of bases not matched to a gene: 5. CDR3 DNA sequence: TGCGCCAGCAGCCCAAAGGACAGGACAACTAATGAAAAACTGTTTTTT. This encodes CASSPKDRTTNEKLFF.

This chain links TRBV7-8 with TRBJ1-6; D call uncertain. The CDR3 is 16 residues long. V was pared by 0 bases and J by 6 bases, with 12 bases between. Germline assignment: CDR1 SGHVS and CDR2 FQNEAQ. The CDR3 bases are TGTGCCAGCAGCTTAGCGCGGGCAGATGCTAATTCACCCCTCCACTTT. This sequence encodes CASSLARADANSPLHF.

The genes are TRBV7-8 and TRBJ1-5; D is uncertain. The CDR3 totals 13 residues. The V end was cut by 0 bases, the J end by 5 bases, with 5 bases between. The germline V gene has CDR1 SGHVS and CDR2 FQNEAQ. The DNA of the CDR3 is TGTGCCAGCAGCTTAGCGAGGGATCAGCCCCAGCATTTT. It encodes CASSLARDQPQHF.

The rearrangement links TRBV28 to TRBJ1-3, with D perhaps matching TRBD1 (5 bases). CDR1 is MDHEN and CDR2 is SYDVKM in the germline V gene. V was pared by 10 bases and J by 4 bases, with 17 bases between. The CDR3 extends over 14 amino acids. Written as DNA, the CDR3 is TGTGCCACCAACCTAGGAGGGGAAGGAAACACCATATATTTT. This encodes CATNLGGEGNTIYF.

The DNA for the CDR3 is TGTGCCAGCAGTCCGGGACTAGCGGGAGTGGGTGAGCAGTTCTTC. Its protein is CASSPGLAGVGEQFF. The rearrangement links TRBV28 to TRBJ2-1; 14 bases fit TRBD2. The CDR3 is 15 amino acids. V shed 5 bases, J shed 9 bases, and the junction held 6 bases outside the gene matches. CDR1 and CDR2 from the germline V gene are MDHEN and SYDVKM.

V usage is TRBV9 and J usage is TRBJ1-6; D is unresolved. V gave up 4 bases and J gave up 2 bases, with 22 bases separating them. This CDR3 contains 19 residues. Germline CDR1 and CDR2: SGDLS and YYNGEE. CDR3 loop: CASSPHNRRPIPYNSPLHF. As DNA, the CDR3 is TGTGCCAGCAGCCCCCACAACAGACGACCTATTCCCTATAATTCACCCCTCCACTTT.

The chain employs TRBV15 and TRBJ1-2; D may be TRBD1 (6 bases). The length of the CDR3 is 13 residues. V was shortened by 1 base and J by 8 bases, with 11 bases between the two germline ends. CDR1 and CDR2 (germline): LNHNV, YYDKDF (reference sequence). The DNA of the CDR3 is TGTGCCACCAGCAGAGGCCAGGGGTTAGGCTACACCTTC. Residues: CATSRGQGLGYTF.

The chain combines TRBV18 with TRBJ1-5; D might be TRBD1 (6 bases). The CDR3 sequence is 16 residues long. Germline CDR1 reads KGHSH; CDR2 reads LQKENI. The V end was cut by 3 bases, the J end by 1 base, with 13 bases between. The CDR3 here is CASSPEVGTSNQPQHF. In DNA, the CDR3 is TGTGCCAGCTCACCGGAAGTAGGGACAAGCAATCAGCCCCAGCATTTT.

The chain is built from TRBV13 and TRBJ2-5; 7 bases match TRBD1. J lost 10 bases, V lost 1 base, and 3 bases had no gene match. The CDR3 consists of 12 residues. Germline-derived CDR1 and CDR2 are PRHDT and FYEKMQ (reference sequence). CDR3 in amino acids: CASSLDPGGQYF. The CDR3 DNA follows: TGTGCCAGCAGCTTAGACCCAGGGGGCCAGTACTTC.

This clone was seen repeatedly, ten times or more. The chain is built from TRBV7-6 and TRBJ2-7, with 14 bases identical to TRBD2. V shed 1 base, J shed 4 bases, and the junction held 3 bases outside the gene matches. Germline loops: CDR1 SGHVS, CDR2 FNYEAQ. This CDR3 spans 16 amino acids. The CDR3 reads CASSLEGTSGRYEQYF. The CDR3 region has the DNA TGTGCCAGCAGCTTAGAGGGGACTAGCGGGAGATACGAGCAGTACTTC.

The rearrangement links TRBV7-8 to TRBJ2-7, with D unclear. The V gene lost 3 bases and the J gene lost 1 base, with 10 bases spanning the gap. The germline gives CDR1 SGHVS, CDR2 FQNEAQ. The CDR3 sequence is 14 residues long. The CDR3 spells CASSFKTGSYEQYF. The CDR3 coding sequence is TGTGCCAGCAGCTTTAAGACTGGATCCTACGAGCAGTACTTC. Complete variable domain (other parts from reference TRBV7-8 and TRBJ2-7): GAGVSQSPRYKVAKRGQDVALRCDPISGHVSLFWYQQALGQGPEFLTYFQNEAQLDKSGLPSDRFFAERPEGSVSTLKIQRTQQEDSAVYLCASSFKTGSYEQYFGPGTRLTVT.

The J gene is TRBJ2-3, the V gene TRBV11-3; 7 bases map to TRBD1. The J segment lost 4 bases and the V segment lost 5 bases, leaving 9 bases of the junction unmatched. The germline gives CDR1 SGHNT, CDR2 YENEEA. CDR3 size: 15 residues. CDR3 bases: TGTGCCAGCAGCCCGGTGGGGCAGGGGGCAGATACGCAGTATTTT. This translates into CASSPVGQGADTQYF. Supplemented by reference TRBV11-3 and TRBJ2-3, the full variable domain reads EAGVVQSPRYKIIEKKQPVAFWCNPISGHNTLYWYLQNLGQGPELLIRYENEEAVDDSQLPKDRFSAERLKGVDSTLKIQPAELGDSAVYLCASSPVGQGADTQYFGPGTRLTVL.

V gene TRBV19 combines with J gene TRBJ2-2; possible D gene TRBD2, 6 bases. Germline V gene lookup returns CDR1 LNHDA and CDR2 SQIVND (reference sequence). This CDR3 contains 16 residues. The V end was cut by 1 base, the J end by 2 bases, with 11 bases between. The CDR3 nucleotides read TGTGCCAGTAGTATAGCCGGCGGGGCTAACACCGGGGAGCTGTTTTTT. Amino acids: CASSIAGGANTGELFF.

Concerning this clone itself: Other nucleotide sequences in the sample specify the same CDR3. The V call is TRBV28, the J call TRBJ2-1; no reliable D call. V was clipped by 5 bases and J by 6 bases, with 8 bases between them. The CDR3 extends over 12 amino acids. Germline V gene data show CDR1 as MDHEN and CDR2 as SYDVKM. The CDR3, as DNA: TGTGCCAGCAGTCCCCCCCTCAATGAGCAGTTCTTC. Translation gives CASSPPLNEQFF.

This clone was recorded only once. This chain connects TRBV5-4 to TRBJ2-2; 7 bases line up with TRBD1. The CDR3 spans 15 residues. Trimming took 2 bases from V and 4 from J; bases not matched to a gene: 5. Germline V gene lookup returns CDR1 SGHNT and CDR2 YYREEE (reference sequence). CDR3 DNA sequence: TGTGCCAGCAGCTTAAGGGGGCGCATCACCGGGGAGCTGTTTTTT. The encoded protein is CASSLRGRITGELFF.

This clone is a singleton in its sample. V and J are TRBV27 and TRBJ2-7, with D maybe TRBD2 (6 bases). V was trimmed by 4 bases and J by 2 bases, leaving 9 bases between them. The CDR3 spans 13 residues. Germline-derived CDR1 and CDR2 are MNHEY and SMNVEV (reference sequence). CDR3 in DNA: TGTGCCAGCAGTTCGACTAGTACCTACGAGCAGTACTTC. Protein sequence: CASSSTSTYEQYF.